This T cell receptor (beta chain) derives from a study of blood T cell repertoires in COVID-19. Repertoires were generated with immunoSEQ multiplex PCR, while TCRdb's copy carries only in-frame clones and drops some. The sample has under 200,000 clones, about 83% seen once; the top ten hold about 5.6%. Losses at the gene ends were 4 bases for V and 5 bases for J; bases not matched to a gene: 6. The CDR3 length is 16 residues. Germline loops: CDR1 SGDLS, CDR2 YYNGEE. The origin of this receptor is a middle-aged man with acute COVID-19. The sample was PBMCs or T cells enriched from blood (not recorded which). This chain uses TRBV9 with TRBJ2-2; 12 nucleotides agree with TRBD2. CDR3: CASSQTSGSGTGELFF. CDR3 coding DNA: TGTGCCAGCAGCCAGACTAGCGGGAGTGGTACCGGGGAGCTGTTTTTT.